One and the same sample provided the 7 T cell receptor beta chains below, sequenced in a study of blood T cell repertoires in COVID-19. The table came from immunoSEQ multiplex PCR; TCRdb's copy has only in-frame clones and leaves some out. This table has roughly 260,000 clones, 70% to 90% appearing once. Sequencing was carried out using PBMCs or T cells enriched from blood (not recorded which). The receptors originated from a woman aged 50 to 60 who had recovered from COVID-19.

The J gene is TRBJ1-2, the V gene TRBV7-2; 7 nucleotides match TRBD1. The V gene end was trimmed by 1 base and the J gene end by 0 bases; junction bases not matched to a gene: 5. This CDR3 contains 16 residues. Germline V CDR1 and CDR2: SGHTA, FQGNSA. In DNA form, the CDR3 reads TGTGCCAGCAGCTTAGGAGGGACAGACTCTAACTATGGCTACACCTTC. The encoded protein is CASSLGGTDSNYGYTF.

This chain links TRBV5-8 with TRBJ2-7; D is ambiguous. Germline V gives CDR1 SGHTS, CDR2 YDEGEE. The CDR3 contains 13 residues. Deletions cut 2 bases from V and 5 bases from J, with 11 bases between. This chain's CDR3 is CASSFLLADEQYF. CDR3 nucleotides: TGTGCCAGCAGCTTCTTGCTGGCCGACGAGCAGTACTTC. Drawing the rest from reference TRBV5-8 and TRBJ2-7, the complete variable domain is EAGVTQSPTHLIKTRGQQATLRCSPISGHTSVYWYQQALGLGLQFLLWYDEGEERNRGNFPPRFSGRQFPNYSSELNVNALELEDSALYLCASSFLLADEQYFGPGTRLTVT.

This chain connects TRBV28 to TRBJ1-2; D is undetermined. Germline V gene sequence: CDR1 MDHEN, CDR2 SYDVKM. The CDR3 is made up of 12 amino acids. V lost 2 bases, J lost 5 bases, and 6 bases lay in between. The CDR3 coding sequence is TGTGCCAGCAGTTTACGGGATTATGGCTACACCTTC. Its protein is CASSLRDYGYTF.

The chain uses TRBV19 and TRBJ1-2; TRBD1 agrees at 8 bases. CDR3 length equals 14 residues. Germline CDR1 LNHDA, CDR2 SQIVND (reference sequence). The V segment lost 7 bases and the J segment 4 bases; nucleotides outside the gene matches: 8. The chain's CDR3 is CASIGTGWGYGYTF. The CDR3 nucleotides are TGTGCCAGTATTGGGACAGGTTGGGGCTATGGCTACACCTTC.

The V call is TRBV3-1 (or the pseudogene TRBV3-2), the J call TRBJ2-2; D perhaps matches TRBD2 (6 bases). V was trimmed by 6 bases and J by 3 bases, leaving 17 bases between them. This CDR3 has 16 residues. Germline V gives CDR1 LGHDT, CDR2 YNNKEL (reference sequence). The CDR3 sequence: CASSALALLDTGELFF. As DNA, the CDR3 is TGTGCCAGCAGTGCTCTAGCGTTATTGGACACCGGGGAGCTGTTTTTT.

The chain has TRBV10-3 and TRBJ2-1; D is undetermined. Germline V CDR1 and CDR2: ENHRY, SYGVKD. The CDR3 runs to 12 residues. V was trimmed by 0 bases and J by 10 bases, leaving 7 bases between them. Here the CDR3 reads CAISESPREQFF. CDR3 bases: TGTGCCATCAGTGAGTCCCCCCGGGAGCAGTTCTTC.

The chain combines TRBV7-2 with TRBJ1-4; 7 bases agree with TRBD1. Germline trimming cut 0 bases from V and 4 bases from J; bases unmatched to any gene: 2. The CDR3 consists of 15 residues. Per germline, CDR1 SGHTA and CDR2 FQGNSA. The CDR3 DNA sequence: TGTGCCAGCAGCTTAGCGGGACAGAATAATGAAAAACTGTTTTTT. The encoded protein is CASSLAGQNNEKLFF.